What follows is one T cell receptor beta chain and its context. No cognate antigen has been identified for it. No quality values exist for individual bases; no much larger clone is one base distant. The data originate from a study of human T cells and chemical hapten exposure (dated by TCRdb to the early 2020s). For the wider study: Libraries were pooled for sequencing, and per-sample TCR yields varied mainly because of small differences in library volumes within the pool. This study followed changes in the peripheral blood TCR repertoire in vivo during primary and secondary sensitization of alopecia patients to the hapten diphenylcyclopropenone (DPC). From each blood RNA sample, both TCR alpha and TCR beta chains were sequenced. What the study reported, not specific to this receptor: Repeated subsampling changed both the strength of the expansion versus patch-test correlation and the threshold at which the correlation became significant. The number of TCRs above 1 in 1000 frequency did not change with DPC sensitization; there was no evidence of global repertoire structure alterations.

The library relied on 5' RACE. Sequencing was performed on an Illumina MiSeq. During library preparation, unique molecular identifiers were attached to individual cDNA molecules so that TCRs could be counted quantitatively and reproducibly. In the authors' own workflow: Samples had a median of roughly 91,000 TCRs, with a range from roughly 20,000 to 700,000. V, J and CDR3 annotation of the TCR reads was carried out using the Decombinator software suite. For PS versus PT1 abundance plots, all samples were subsampled to the same number of TCRs (28,000). Expanded TCRs were defined as absent before sensitization and observed at least eight times at the 2-week time point. TCRdb redid the processing of the public reads, applying fastp at Q25 and MiXCR, and retained in-frame beta chains. Rows matching on CDR3 protein sequence are summarized as one entry with the most common DNA and genes. TCRdb, not the authors, supplied the V and J calls. This sample comprises about 81,000 distinct CDR3 sequences, approximately 7.7% of them detected only once. Clones ranked in the top ten supply 2% to 2.5% of the sample.

From the cysteine through the phenylalanine, the CDR3 covers 15 amino acids. Only the CDR3 DNA is retained, 45 bases long and in frame from the first base. According to the germline V gene, CDR1 reads SNHLY and CDR2 reads FYNNEI. Here V drops 7 bases and J drops 5 bases, and the junction holds 10 bases not matched to any gene. Total RNA was isolated from unfractionated whole blood collected in Tempus Blood RNA tubes. As TCR sequencing controls, about 5 healthy volunteers were used, with blood taken at day 0, 2 weeks and 6 weeks. The receptor chain draws on TRBV2 and TRBJ2-5; 10 central nucleotides agree with TRBD2. This TCR derives from a male donor in good health. The nucleotides read TGTGCCAGCATCCCTTTAGCGGGGGGCTGGGAGACCCAGTACTTC. Translation gives CASIPLAGGWETQYF.